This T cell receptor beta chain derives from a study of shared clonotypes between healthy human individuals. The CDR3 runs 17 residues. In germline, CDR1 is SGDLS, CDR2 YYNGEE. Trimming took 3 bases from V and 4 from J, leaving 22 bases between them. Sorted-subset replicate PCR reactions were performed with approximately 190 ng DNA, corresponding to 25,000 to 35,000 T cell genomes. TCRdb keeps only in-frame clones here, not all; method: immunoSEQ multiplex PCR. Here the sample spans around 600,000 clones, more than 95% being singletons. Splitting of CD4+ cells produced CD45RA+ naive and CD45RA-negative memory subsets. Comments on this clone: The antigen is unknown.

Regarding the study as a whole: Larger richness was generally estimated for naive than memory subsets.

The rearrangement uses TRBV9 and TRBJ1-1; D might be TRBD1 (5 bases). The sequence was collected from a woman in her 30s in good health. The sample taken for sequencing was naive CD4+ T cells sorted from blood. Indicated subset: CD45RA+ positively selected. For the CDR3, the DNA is TGTGCCAGCAGCGCTCGTTCGGGGCACGGAGCAGGCACTGAAGCTTTCTTT. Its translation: CASSARSGHGAGTEAFF.